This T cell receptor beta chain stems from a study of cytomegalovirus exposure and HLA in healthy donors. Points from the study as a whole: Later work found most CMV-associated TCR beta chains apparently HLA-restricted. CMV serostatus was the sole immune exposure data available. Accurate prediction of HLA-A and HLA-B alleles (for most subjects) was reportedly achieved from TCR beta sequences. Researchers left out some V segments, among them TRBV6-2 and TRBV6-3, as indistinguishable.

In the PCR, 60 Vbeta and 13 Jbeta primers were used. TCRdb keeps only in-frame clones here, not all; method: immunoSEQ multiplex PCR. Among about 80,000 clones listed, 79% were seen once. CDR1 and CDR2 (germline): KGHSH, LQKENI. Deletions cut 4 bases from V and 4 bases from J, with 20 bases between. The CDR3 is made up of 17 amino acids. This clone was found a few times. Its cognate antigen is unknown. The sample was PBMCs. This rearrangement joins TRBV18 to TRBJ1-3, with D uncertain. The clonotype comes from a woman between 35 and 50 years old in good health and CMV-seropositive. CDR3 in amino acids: CASSLPDWSRRGNTIYF. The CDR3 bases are TGTGCCAGCTCACTCCCCGACTGGAGCCGACGGGGAAACACCATATATTTT.